The following is a T cell receptor (beta chain) sequence with its context. Its specificity is not known. The record originates from a study of vaccination and CD4 T cells after COVID-19. CDR3 length: 15 amino acids. Trimming removed 6 bases from V and 3 bases from J; junction bases left unmatched: 7. From germline, CDR1 is SGHTA and CDR2 FQGNSA. Stated treatment: roughly ten-day PBMC culture with coronavirus spike peptide pools or control peptides (ViraFEST assay). Before Alpha, Beta and Delta appeared in the US, convalescents tested positive (March–December 2020). Each well received two million PBMCs, cultured with roughly 9.9 IU/ml IL-2 and 10 ug/ml peptide pools. On days 3 and 7, half the medium was swapped for fresh IL-2-containing medium. Sequenced with the Oncomine TCR Beta short-read assay was DNA taken from cultured CD4+ T cells. TCRdb analysed the PCR reads with MiXCR anew, one entry per CDR3 protein. In the table there are 14,000 to 15,000 distinct CDR3 sequences, around 50% of which are singletons.

The sequencing here drew on cultured CD4+ T cells from blood, taken after SARS-CoV-2 vaccination. The TCR originated in a human donor with COVID-19. The V and J genes are TRBV7-2 and TRBJ2-5; 10 positions match TRBD1. CDR3 DNA sequence: TGTGCCAGCAGGCCCCCCGGGACAGGGGAAGAGACCCAGTACTTC. Protein: CASRPPGTGEETQYF.